This TCR beta chain is from a study of blood T cell repertoires in COVID-19. Study details: Samples came from the United States, Italy and Spain, spanning acute and convalescent COVID-19. Sample material is recorded as cDNA or gDNA derived from T cells, B-cell-depleted T cells, or PBMCs.

TCRdb's table, derived via immunoSEQ multiplex PCR, lists solely in-frame clones and lacks some. The sample holds 400,000 to 550,000 clones, about 89% seen once. Trimming cost V 3 bases and J 6 bases, with 21 bases left between them. The V gene's germline CDR1 is SGDLS and CDR2 YYNGEE. This CDR3 has 16 residues. Source material: peripheral blood. The V call is TRBV9, the J call TRBJ1-2; D is perhaps TRBD1 (5 bases). This sequence was found in a woman in her twenties or thirties with acute or convalescent COVID-19. CDR3: CASSDPGTTSSHGYTF. The CDR3 DNA follows: TGTGCCAGCAGCGACCCCGGGACGACTAGCTCTCATGGCTACACCTTC.